The clone carrying this T cell receptor beta chain was detected only a few times. The CDR3 is 14 residues long. The germline CDR1 and CDR2 sequences are SGHNT and YYREEE (reference sequence). With V trimmed by 4 bases and J by 4 bases, 2 bases remained unmatched. This entry is derived from a study of blood T cell repertoires in COVID-19. Study information: The origin of the acute and convalescent COVID-19 samples was the United States, Italy and Spain.

Original processing notes: Estimates of nucleated cell counts were drawn from the amplification of reference gene primers. The protocol was immunoSEQ multiplex PCR, while the TCRdb copy is restricted to in-frame clones and leaves out a portion. That table furnishes V, J and clone size, whereas the DNA furnished D and trimming. The sample contains around 150,000 clones, 82% of which appear only once. The chain is built from TRBV5-4 and TRBJ1-2, with 12 bases identical to TRBD1. This TCR came from a woman over 75 with acute or convalescent COVID-19. The sequencing sample was made of peripheral blood. The CDR3: CASSAGQGAYGYTF. The CDR3 DNA is TGTGCCAGCAGCGCGGGACAGGGGGCCTATGGCTACACCTTC. Full variable domain (rest looked up from reference TRBV5-4 and TRBJ1-2): ETGVTQSPTHLIKTRGQQVTLRCSSQSGHNTVSWYQQALGQGPQFIFQYYREEENGRGNFPPRFSGLQFPNYSSELNVNALELDDSALYLCASSAGQGAYGYTFGSGTRLTVV.